This T cell receptor beta chain emerged from a study of PD-L1 blockade in urothelial cancer. Study-wide context: In terms of prior chemotherapy, patients had received 0 to 3 regimens. Analyses were performed on blood at 3 weeks after treatment start (the second dose) and at 6 weeks.

Points on this clone: Its antigen is still unknown.

General study results and limits: Those with durable benefit had larger increases in tumor-associated blood clones at 3 weeks.

Produced via immunoSEQ multiplex PCR; TCRdb's table is partial and in-frame only. The data show about 21,000 clones, about 90% seen once. The V end lost 2 bases, the J end lost 0 bases, and 11 bases lay between the germline ends. The CDR3 contains 17 residues. Germline-derived CDR1 and CDR2 are SGHDN and FVKESK. V gene TRBV14 combines with J gene TRBJ2-6; D not certain. Source: PBMCs, taken around atezolizumab (anti-PD-L1) treatment. This receptor was obtained from a woman in her sixties or seventies with urothelial cancer. The CDR3 is CASSQYYSFSGANVLTF. Here the CDR3 DNA reads TGTGCCAGCAGCCAATATTACTCGTTCTCTGGGGCCAACGTCCTGACTTTC.